These 27 T cell receptor beta chains were sequenced from one sample in a study of shared clonotypes between healthy human individuals. Only in-frame clones appear in the TCRdb table, and some are missing; sequencing was by immunoSEQ multiplex PCR. The table records roughly 700,000 clones, around 90% of them present only once. Sequencing was done on a sample of memory CD8+ T cells from PBMCs. The subset is: CD45RO+ cells pooled with CCR7-negative TemRA cells. The receptors here all came from a man aged 18 to 35 in good health. Some clones in this sample may be carry-over from other donors' samples.

This clone appeared a single time. The V call is TRBV9, the J call TRBJ1-1; the D gene is possibly TRBD1 (6 bases). The V end lost 4 bases, the J end lost 1 base, and 17 bases lay between the germline ends. The CDR3 is 16 residues long. Germline CDR1 SGDLS, CDR2 YYNGEE. This chain's CDR3 is CASSPHRGTSNTEAFF. The CDR3 DNA follows: TGTGCCAGCAGCCCCCACCGGGGGACATCGAACACTGAAGCTTTCTTT.

This clone was seen just once. This chain connects TRBV11-3 to TRBJ2-1; 10 nucleotides align to TRBD2. The germline V gene encodes CDR1 SGHNT and CDR2 YENEEA. The CDR3 is 16 residues long. Trimming removed 5 bases from V and 0 bases from J; junction bases left unmatched: 4. The CDR3 reads CASSPSGSYSYNEQFF. The CDR3 DNA sequence: TGTGCCAGCAGCCCTAGCGGGAGTTACTCCTACAATGAGCAGTTCTTC.

The rearrangement uses TRBV4-1 and TRBJ2-1, with TRBD2 identical over 11 bases. The CDR3 consists of 15 residues. After removal of 4 bases from V and 9 bases from J, the junction contained 8 bases not matched to a gene. The germline CDR1 and CDR2 sequences are MGHRA and YSYEKL. The CDR3 DNA sequence: TGCGCCAGCAGCCCCTTTAGCGGGAGGGCCAGTGAGCAGTTCTTC. Its protein product is CASSPFSGRASEQFF.

The chain joins TRBV6-1 to TRBJ2-1; TRBD2 matches 7 bases. Germline CDR1 and CDR2: MNHNS and SASEGT. The CDR3 loop spans 15 amino acids. V lost 6 bases and J lost 3; bases outside the gene matches: 8. The CDR3 sequence is CASSWTSGDYNEQFF. CDR3 nucleotides: TGTGCCAGCAGCTGGACTAGTGGGGACTACAATGAGCAGTTCTTC.

The chain uses TRBV10-3 and TRBJ2-2, with 7 positions matching TRBD2. Germline lookup yields CDR1 ENHRY and CDR2 SYGVKD. V was pared by 3 bases and J by 0 bases, with 4 bases of the junction left unmatched. This CDR3 is built from 16 residues. The CDR3 reads CAISERLATNTGELFF. CDR3 nucleotides: TGTGCCATCAGTGAAAGACTAGCCACGAACACCGGGGAGCTGTTTTTT.

The chain is built from TRBV28 and TRBJ1-4; D ambiguous. V was trimmed by 3 bases and J by 0 bases, leaving 8 bases between them. From germline, CDR1 is MDHEN and CDR2 SYDVKM. The CDR3 has 15 amino acids. The CDR3 sequence: CASSFPAATNEKLFF. In nucleotides, the CDR3 is TGTGCCAGCAGTTTCCCGGCTGCAACTAATGAAAAACTGTTTTTT.

This clone appeared a few times. This chain uses TRBV9 with TRBJ2-1, with 10 bases identical to TRBD2. V lost 3 bases and J lost 0; bases outside the gene matches: 3. The CDR3 is made up of 16 amino acids. Germline-derived CDR1 and CDR2 are SGDLS and YYNGEE. The CDR3 sequence is CASSGASGSSYNEQFF. The DNA for the CDR3 is TGTGCCAGCAGCGGGGCTAGCGGGAGCTCCTACAATGAGCAGTTCTTC.

The chain uses TRBV28 and TRBJ2-2; D gene ambiguous. The CDR3 length is 13 residues. Germline V gene data show CDR1 as MDHEN and CDR2 as SYDVKM. Trimming cost V 5 bases and J 5 bases, with 9 bases left between them. The CDR3 here is CASSLGWTGELFF. DNA of the CDR3: TGTGCCAGCAGTCTCGGTTGGACCGGGGAGCTGTTTTTT.

The chain uses TRBV15 and TRBJ1-2; no firm D call. Trimming took 1 base from V and 4 from J, leaving 4 bases between them. CDR3 length: 12 amino acids. Germline CDR1 reads LNHNV; CDR2 reads YYDKDF (reference sequence). CDR3 amino acids: CATSRATYGYTF. The CDR3 DNA reads TGTGCCACCAGCAGAGCCACCTATGGCTACACCTTC.

The chain has TRBV28 and TRBJ2-3; no reliable D call. The V and J ends lost 6 bases and 2 bases respectively, with 9 bases between them. The germline V gene encodes CDR1 MDHEN and CDR2 SYDVKM. The CDR3 is made up of 13 amino acids. The CDR3 nucleotides read TGTGCCAGCAGCATCGTCACCACAGATACGCAGTATTTT. Encoded protein: CASSIVTTDTQYF.

The chain links TRBV27 to TRBJ2-2; D call uncertain. V was trimmed by 3 bases and J by 7 bases, leaving 6 bases between them. This CDR3 has 12 residues. The germline CDR1 and CDR2 sequences are MNHEY and SMNVEV (reference sequence). CDR3 DNA: TGTGCCAGCAGTTTCAATTACGGGGAGCTGTTTTTT. It is translated as CASSFNYGELFF.

The V call is TRBV29-1, the J call TRBJ2-7; TRBD2 is a possible D gene (6 bases). Germline CDR1 and CDR2: SQVTM and ANQGSEA. V lost 8 bases and J 2 bases, leaving 16 bases between the germline ends. This CDR3 contains 13 residues. The CDR3: CSIGGTYTYEQYF. The CDR3 DNA reads as TGCAGCATTGGTGGGACTTATACCTACGAGCAGTACTTC.

This clone has a handful of counts. The V call is TRBV19, the J call TRBJ1-1, with a possible D match to TRBD1 (5 bases). Germline loops: CDR1 LNHDA, CDR2 SQIVND (reference sequence). The ends were cut back, 1 base at V and 6 bases at J, with 12 bases in the middle. The CDR3 consists of 14 residues. CDR3 sequence reads: CASSIVAGSAEAFF. The CDR3 coding sequence is TGTGCCAGTAGTATAGTGGCAGGGTCGGCTGAAGCTTTCTTT.

The chain is built from TRBV5-6 and TRBJ1-1; TRBD1 matches at 7 bases. Looked up from germline, CDR1 is SGHDT and CDR2 is YYEEEE. This CDR3 region has 17 residues. The V gene end was trimmed by 4 bases and the J gene end by 0 bases; junction bases not matched to a gene: 12. CDR3 sequence (DNA): TGTGCCAGCAGCGGTCTGTCAGGGGGGCGGATGAACACTGAAGCTTTCTTT. Its protein is CASSGLSGGRMNTEAFF.

The chain's CDR3 is CASSSPSGNQPQHF. As DNA, the CDR3 is TGTGCCAGCAGCTCCCCCTCTGGCAATCAGCCCCAGCATTTT. The chain carries TRBV28 and TRBJ1-5, with D unclear. This CDR3 contains 14 residues. V was pared by 6 bases and J by 2 bases, with 11 bases between. Germline-derived CDR1 and CDR2 are MDHEN and SYDVKM.

In the case of this clone: This is likely an artifact of a read error, given a far larger clone one base away. The rearrangement links TRBV6-1 to TRBJ2-1; D may be TRBD1 (5 bases). This CDR3 spans 15 amino acids. Germline CDR1 is MNHNS and CDR2 is SASEGT. Trimming took 3 bases from V and 4 from J, leaving 13 bases between them. DNA of the CDR3: TGTGCCAGCAGTGACGGAGTGGGGCAATACAATGAGCAGTTCTTC. Protein sequence: CASSDGVGQYNEQFF.

This sequence joins TRBV7-8 and TRBJ2-2; perhaps D is TRBD1 or TRBD2 (6 bases each). The CDR3 runs to 16 residues. Germline loops: CDR1 SGHVS, CDR2 FQNEAQ. Trimming took 5 bases from V and 4 from J, leaving 17 bases between them. DNA for the CDR3: TGTGCCAGCAGCCTCCTATTGGAGGGGGTCACCGGGGAGCTGTTTTTT. Protein: CASSLLLEGVTGELFF. Using reference TRBV7-8 and TRBJ2-2 for the parts outside the CDR3, the full variable domain is GAGVSQSPRYKVAKRGQDVALRCDPISGHVSLFWYQQALGQGPEFLTYFQNEAQLDKSGLPSDRFFAERPEGSVSTLKIQRTQQEDSAVYLCASSLLLEGVTGELFFGEGSRLTVL.

The rearrangement links TRBV30 to TRBJ2-7, with 9 bases fitting TRBD1. This CDR3 region has 14 residues. Losses at the gene ends were 0 bases for V and 6 bases for J; bases not matched to a gene: 6. Germline lookup yields CDR1 GTSNPN and CDR2 SVGIG (reference sequence). The CDR3 reads CAWSVPHRGPEQYF. CDR3 nucleotides: TGTGCCTGGAGTGTACCCCACAGGGGGCCCGAGCAGTACTTC.

This clone showed up just once. In DNA, the CDR3 is TGTGCCAGCAGCCCCGGGGTCCCCGGGGAGCTGTTTTTT. Protein sequence: CASSPGVPGELFF. The rearrangement links TRBV5-6 to TRBJ2-2; weak D call: TRBD2 (5 bases). The V end lost 4 bases, the J end lost 6 bases, and 10 bases lay between the germline ends. Per the germline V gene, CDR1 is SGHDT and CDR2 is YYEEEE. The CDR3 has 13 amino acids. Drawing the rest from reference TRBV5-6 and TRBJ2-2, the complete variable domain is DAGVTQSPTHLIKTRGQQVTLRCSPKSGHDTVSWYQQALGQGPQFIFQYYEEEERQRGNFPDRFSGHQFPNYSSELNVNALLLGDSALYLCASSPGVPGELFFGEGSRLTVL.

This chain connects TRBV27 to TRBJ1-3; perhaps TRBD1 as D (6 bases). In germline, CDR1 is MNHEY, CDR2 SMNVEV (reference sequence). V was trimmed by 5 bases and J by 1 base, leaving 9 bases between them. The CDR3 loop spans 14 amino acids. CDR3 sequence: CASSVRGSGNTIYF. The CDR3, as DNA: TGTGCCAGCAGTGTAAGGGGGTCTGGAAACACCATATATTTT.

This chain links TRBV27 with TRBJ2-3, with 12 bases identical to TRBD2. This CDR3 comprises 15 residues. Per the germline V gene, CDR1 is MNHEY and CDR2 is SMNVEV (reference sequence). The V and J ends lost 3 bases and 4 bases, in that order; junction bases with no gene match: 2. The CDR3 sequence is CASSLTSGRSDTQYF. The CDR3 DNA sequence: TGTGCCAGCAGTTTGACTAGCGGGAGATCAGATACGCAGTATTTT.

J is TRBJ2-6 and V is TRBV27; D uncertain. The CDR3 has 13 residues. Germline V lookup: CDR1 MNHEY, CDR2 SMNVEV (reference sequence). The V end lost 6 bases, the J end lost 4 bases, and 7 bases lay between the germline ends. The CDR3 coding sequence is TGTGCCAGCAGGGAGTACGGGGCCAACGTCCTGACTTTC. It translates to CASREYGANVLTF.

The chain couples TRBV4-3 to TRBJ2-7, with TRBD2 identical over 9 bases. V lost 1 base and J lost 4; bases outside the gene matches: 5. Looked up from germline, CDR1 is LGHNA and CDR2 is YSLEER. The CDR3 consists of 15 residues. As DNA, the CDR3 is TGCGCCAGCAGCCAAGCCCAGACTAGCGGTTACGAGCAGTACTTC. Amino acids: CASSQAQTSGYEQYF.

V is TRBV25-1 and J is TRBJ2-2, with D possibly being TRBD1 (6 bases). The CDR3 extends over 15 amino acids. Trimming took off 5 bases at V and 3 bases at J, with 13 bases between the two ends. CDR1 and CDR2 from the germline V gene are MGHDK and SYGVNS. For the CDR3, the DNA is TGTGCCAGCAGTCAGGGCCAGGGGCACACCGGGGAGCTGTTTTTT. Translating it yields CASSQGQGHTGELFF.

This clone was picked up one time. This chain connects TRBV9 to TRBJ2-5, with 12 nucleotides matching TRBD1. Trimming took 3 bases from V and 5 from J; bases not matched to a gene: 5. Germline V gene data show CDR1 as SGDLS and CDR2 as YYNGEE. The CDR3 runs to 15 residues. The CDR3 loop reads CASSDGTGGVETQYF. The CDR3 DNA sequence: TGTGCCAGCAGCGACGGGACAGGGGGCGTGGAGACCCAGTACTTC.

As regards this clone: A much larger clone differs by one base, so this may be a read error. Other DNA sequences within the sample encode an identical CDR3. This chain uses TRBV5-4 with TRBJ2-1; the D is unclear. The CDR3 is 12 amino acids. The germline V and J ends were trimmed by 0 bases and 7 bases, with 5 bases remaining between them. Germline loops: CDR1 SGHNT, CDR2 YYREEE (reference sequence). The CDR3 DNA reads as TGTGCCAGCAGCTTGGGTCTTAATGAGCAGTTCTTC. Translation gives CASSLGLNEQFF.

The V and J genes are TRBV28 and TRBJ2-7; TRBD2 might be the D (5 bases). CDR1 and CDR2 from the germline V gene are MDHEN and SYDVKM. The CDR3 loop spans 16 amino acids. The V end was cut by 5 bases, the J end by 3 bases, with 20 bases between. The DNA for the CDR3 is TGTGCCAGCAGTCGCTCTCACCGGGAAGACCACTACGAGCAGTACTTC. It codes for CASSRSHREDHYEQYF.